Shown below are 10 T cell receptor beta chains from a single sample sequenced in a study of vaccination and CD4 T cells after COVID-19. Treatment of the sample: roughly 10-day PBMC culture with coronavirus spike peptide pools or control peptides (ViraFEST assay). Cultured CD4+ T cell DNA underwent sequencing with the Oncomine TCR Beta short-read assay. TCRdb passed the PCR reads through MiXCR, listing each CDR3 protein once. The table has roughly 16,000 distinct CDR3 sequences, around 55% seen once. No antigens are known for them. Sequenced here: cultured CD4+ T cells from blood, sampled after SARS-CoV-2 vaccination. The source of these receptors is a human donor with COVID-19.

CDR3 coding DNA: TGTGCCAGCAGTTCCCCAGGGGGACCGAGGGACTATGGCTACACCTTC. Protein product: CASSSPGGPRDYGYTF. The genes are TRBV28 and TRBJ1-2, with TRBD1 matching 7 bases. Germline assignment: CDR1 MDHEN and CDR2 SYDVKM. The CDR3 has 16 residues. The V and J ends lost 4 bases and 3 bases, in that order; junction bases with no gene match: 11.

The chain couples TRBV6-1 to TRBJ1-4; 8 bases fit TRBD1. CDR1 is MNHNS and CDR2 is SASEGT in the germline V gene. The CDR3 runs to 16 residues. Trimming removed 6 bases from V and 1 base from J; junction bases left unmatched: 7. CDR3 in DNA: TGTGCCAGCAGCCTCGGCGACAGGGGAACTAATGAAAAACTGTTTTTT. This encodes CASSLGDRGTNEKLFF.

This clonotype was seen more than once but under ten times. The chain carries TRBV7-6 and TRBJ2-7; D unresolved. The CDR3 sequence is 17 residues long. Trimming took 8 bases from V and 2 from J, leaving 25 bases between them. CDR1 and CDR2 (germline): SGHVS, FNYEAQ. The CDR3 reads CASSLGPIPDPTYEQYF. CDR3 DNA sequence: TGTGCCAGCTCCCTAGGGCCCATTCCGGACCCAACCTACGAGCAGTACTTC.

This clonotype came up a few times. The rearrangement uses TRBV7-2 and TRBJ2-2; D might be TRBD1 (5 bases). V lost 7 bases, J lost 2 bases, and 14 bases lay in between. The CDR3 contains 15 residues. The germline V gene encodes CDR1 SGHTA and CDR2 FQGNSA. The CDR3: CASTLGAVNTGELFF. DNA of the CDR3: TGTGCCAGCACGTTAGGGGCCGTAAACACCGGGGAGCTGTTTTTT.

The CDR3 DNA reads as TGTGCCAGCAGTGGTGAAGGGTCCTATAATTCACCCCTCCACTTT. Encoded protein: CASSGEGSYNSPLHF. The gene calls are TRBV12-3 or TRBV12-4 and TRBJ1-6; the D is unclear. Trimming shortened V by 5 bases and J by 1 base, and 9 bases separated the two germline ends. The CDR3 extends over 15 amino acids.

The genes are TRBV6-1 and TRBJ1-2; possibly TRBD1 for D (6 bases). Germline CDR1 is MNHNS and CDR2 is SASEGT. V lost 6 bases to trimming and J lost 1 base, with 9 bases between them. The CDR3 covers 13 residues. CDR3 sequence (DNA): TGTGCCAGCAGCGACAGGATTAACTATGGCTACACCTTC. Translating gives CASSDRINYGYTF.

The sample holds one count of this clonotype. The chain's CDR3 is CASSLRDRGYGYTF. As DNA, the CDR3 is TGTGCCAGCAGCCTACGGGACAGGGGCTATGGCTACACCTTC. This chain joins TRBV7-8 and TRBJ1-2, with 10 nucleotides matching TRBD1. This CDR3 spans 14 amino acids. The V gene end was trimmed by 5 bases and the J gene end by 4 bases; junction bases not matched to a gene: 4. The germline CDR1 and CDR2 sequences are SGHVS and FQNEAQ.

The rearrangement uses TRBV10-3 and TRBJ1-5; D may be TRBD1 (5 bases). Germline loops: CDR1 ENHRY, CDR2 SYGVKD. The length of the CDR3 is 15 residues. Deletions cut 0 bases from V and 4 bases from J, with 10 bases between. For the CDR3, the DNA is TGTGCCATCAGTGAGTCGAAGGGGTTTAATCAGCCCCAGCATTTT. The encoded protein is CAISESKGFNQPQHF.

This clonotype was observed a handful of times. The chain is built from TRBV7-2 and TRBJ1-2; tentatively, D is TRBD1 (6 bases). This CDR3 has 15 amino acids. V was pared by 1 base and J by 4 bases, with 13 bases between. Germline V gives CDR1 SGHTA, CDR2 FQGNSA. The CDR3 here is CASSLVWQGIYGYTF. CDR3 coding DNA: TGTGCCAGCAGCTTAGTGTGGCAGGGGATCTATGGCTACACCTTC.

This clonotype was seen a handful of times. The genes are TRBV7-9 and TRBJ2-4, with TRBD1 matching 8 bases. Germline V CDR1 and CDR2: SEHNR, FQNEAQ (reference sequence). J lost 1 base, V lost 2 bases, and 7 bases had no gene match. This CDR3 spans 17 amino acids. The CDR3 spells CASSLSAQGAAKNIQYF. In DNA form, the CDR3 reads TGTGCCAGCAGCTTAAGTGCCCAGGGGGCGGCCAAAAACATTCAGTACTTC.